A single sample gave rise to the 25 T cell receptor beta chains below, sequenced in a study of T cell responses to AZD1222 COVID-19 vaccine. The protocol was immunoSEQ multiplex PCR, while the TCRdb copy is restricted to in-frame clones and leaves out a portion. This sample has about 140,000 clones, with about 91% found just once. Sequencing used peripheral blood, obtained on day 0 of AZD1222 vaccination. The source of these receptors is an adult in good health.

CDR3 DNA: TGTGCCAGCAGTTACTCCCGACAGTATCGAAAACTGTTTTTT. This gives the protein CASSYSRQYRKLFF. V gene TRBV6-5 combines with J gene TRBJ1-4; perhaps TRBD1 as D (5 bases). This CDR3 spans 14 amino acids. The germline CDR1 and CDR2 sequences are MNHEY and SVGAGI. Trimming removed 0 bases from V and 10 bases from J, with 12 bases in between.

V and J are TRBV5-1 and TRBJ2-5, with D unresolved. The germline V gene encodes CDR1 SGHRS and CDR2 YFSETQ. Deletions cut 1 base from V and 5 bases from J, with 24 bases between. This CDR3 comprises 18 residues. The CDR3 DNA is TGCGCCAGCAGCTTGCTCGACCCAAGGGTCCCCCCTTCGGAGACCCAGTACTTC. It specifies CASSLLDPRVPPSETQYF.

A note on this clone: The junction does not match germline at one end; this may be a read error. The CDR3 protein is CASSQENYGYTF. CDR3 sequence (DNA): TGTGCCAGCAGTCAAGAGAACTATGGCTACACCTTC. The chain combines TRBV14 with TRBJ1-2, with D uncertain. This CDR3 region has 12 residues. In germline, CDR1 is SGHDN, CDR2 FVKESK.

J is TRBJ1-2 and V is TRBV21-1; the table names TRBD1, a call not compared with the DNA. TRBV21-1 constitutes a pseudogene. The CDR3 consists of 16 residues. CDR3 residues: CASSELGQGRNYGYTF. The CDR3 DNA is TGTGCCAGCAGCGAACTTGGACAGGGGCGGAACTATGGCTACACCTTC.

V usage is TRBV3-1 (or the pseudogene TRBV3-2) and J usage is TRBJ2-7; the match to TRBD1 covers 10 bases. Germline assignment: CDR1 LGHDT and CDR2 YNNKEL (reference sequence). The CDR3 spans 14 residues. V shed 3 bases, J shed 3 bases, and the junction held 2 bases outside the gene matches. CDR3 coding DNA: TGTGCCAGCAGCCATTGGGACAGGGGCTACGAGCAGTACTTC. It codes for CASSHWDRGYEQYF.

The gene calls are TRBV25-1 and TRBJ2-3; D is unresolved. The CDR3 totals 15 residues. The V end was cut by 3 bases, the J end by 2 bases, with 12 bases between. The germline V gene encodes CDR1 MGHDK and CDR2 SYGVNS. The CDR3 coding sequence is TGTGCCAGCAGTGATACACCACTACTCACAGATACGCAGTATTTT. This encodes CASSDTPLLTDTQYF.

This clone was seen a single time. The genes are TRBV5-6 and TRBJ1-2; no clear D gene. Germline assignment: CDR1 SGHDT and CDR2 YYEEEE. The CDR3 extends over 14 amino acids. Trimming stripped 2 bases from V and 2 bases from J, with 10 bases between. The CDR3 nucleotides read TGTGCCAGCAGCTTCGGCAGGAGGAACTATGGCTACACCTTC. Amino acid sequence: CASSFGRRNYGYTF.

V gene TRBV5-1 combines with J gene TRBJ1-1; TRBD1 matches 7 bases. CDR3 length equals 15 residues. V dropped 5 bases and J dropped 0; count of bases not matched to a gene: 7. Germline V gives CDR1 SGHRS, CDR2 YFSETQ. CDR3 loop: CASRPPGQLNTEAFF. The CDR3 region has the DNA TGCGCCAGCAGGCCTCCGGGACAGCTGAACACTGAAGCTTTCTTT.

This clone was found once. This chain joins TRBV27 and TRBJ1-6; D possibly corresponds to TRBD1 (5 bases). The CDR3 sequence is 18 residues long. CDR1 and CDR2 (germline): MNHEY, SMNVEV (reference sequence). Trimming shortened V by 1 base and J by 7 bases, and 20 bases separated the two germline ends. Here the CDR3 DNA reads TGTGCCAGCAGTTTATATCCGCTAGGGGCTCGAAGGAATTCACCCCTCCACTTT. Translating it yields CASSLYPLGARRNSPLHF.

CDR3 loop: CASSPSGDYGYTF. The CDR3 bases are TGTGCCAGCAGCCCAAGCGGGGACTATGGCTACACCTTC. The chain employs TRBV6-5 and TRBJ1-2, with D unclear. This CDR3 contains 13 residues. V lost 6 bases, J lost 3 bases, and 11 bases lay in between. Germline V CDR1 and CDR2: MNHEY, SVGAGI.

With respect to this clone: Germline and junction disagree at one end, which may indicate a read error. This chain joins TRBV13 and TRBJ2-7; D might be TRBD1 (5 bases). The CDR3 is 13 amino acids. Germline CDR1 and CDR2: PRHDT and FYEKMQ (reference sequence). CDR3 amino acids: CASSLGVSYEQYF. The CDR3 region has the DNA TGTGCCAGCAGCCTAGGGGTCTCCTACGAGCAGTACTTC.

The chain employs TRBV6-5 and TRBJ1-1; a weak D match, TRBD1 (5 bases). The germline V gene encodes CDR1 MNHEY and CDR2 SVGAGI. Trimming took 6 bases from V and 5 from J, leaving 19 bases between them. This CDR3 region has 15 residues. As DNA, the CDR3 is TGTGCCAGCAGCGCCACATTAGCCAGGGCGACTGAAGCTTTCTTT. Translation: CASSATLARATEAFF.

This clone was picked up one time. CDR3 DNA: TGTGCCAGTACCCGAGGCCGGGGGGCGGATGAGCAGTTCTTC. Encoded protein: CASTRGRGADEQFF. This chain joins TRBV19 and TRBJ2-1, with a possible D match to TRBD2 (7 bases). The ends were cut back, 7 bases at V and 8 bases at J, with 18 bases in the middle. The CDR3 totals 14 residues. Germline V gives CDR1 LNHDA, CDR2 SQIVND (reference sequence).

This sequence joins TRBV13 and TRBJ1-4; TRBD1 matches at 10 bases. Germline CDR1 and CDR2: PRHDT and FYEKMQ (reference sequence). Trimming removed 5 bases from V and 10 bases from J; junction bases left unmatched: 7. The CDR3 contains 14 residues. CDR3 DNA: TGTGCCAGCAGCGTCCGGGACAGGGGTCCAAAACTGTTTTTT. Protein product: CASSVRDRGPKLFF.

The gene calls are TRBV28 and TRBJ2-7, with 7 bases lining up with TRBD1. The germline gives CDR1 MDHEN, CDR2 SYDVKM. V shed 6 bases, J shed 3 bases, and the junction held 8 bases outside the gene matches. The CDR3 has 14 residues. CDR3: CASRERTGLYEQYF. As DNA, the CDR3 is TGTGCCAGCAGGGAACGGACAGGTCTCTACGAGCAGTACTTC.

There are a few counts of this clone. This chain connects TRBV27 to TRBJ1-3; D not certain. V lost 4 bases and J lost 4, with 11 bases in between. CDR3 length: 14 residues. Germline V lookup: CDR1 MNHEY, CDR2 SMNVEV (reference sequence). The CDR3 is CASSSLREGNTIYF. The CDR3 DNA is TGTGCCAGCAGTTCCCTCCGGGAGGGAAACACCATATATTTT.

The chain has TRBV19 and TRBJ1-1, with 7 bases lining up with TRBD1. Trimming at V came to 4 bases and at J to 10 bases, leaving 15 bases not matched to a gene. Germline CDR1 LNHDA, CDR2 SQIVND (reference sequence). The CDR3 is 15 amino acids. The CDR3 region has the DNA TGTGCCAGTAGTAACTTTGACAGGGCCACCCCCAGAGCTTTCTTT. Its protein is CASSNFDRATPRAFF.

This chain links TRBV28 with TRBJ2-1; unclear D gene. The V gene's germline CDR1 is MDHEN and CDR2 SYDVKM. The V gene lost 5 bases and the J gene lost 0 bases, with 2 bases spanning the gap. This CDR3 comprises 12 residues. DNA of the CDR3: TGTGCCAGCAGTCACTCCTACAATGAGCAGTTCTTC. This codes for CASSHSYNEQFF.

This chain's CDR3 is CASIEDRGLTEAFF. The CDR3 bases are TGTGCCAGCATCGAGGACAGGGGGCTTACTGAAGCTTTCTTT. The rearrangement joins TRBV2 to TRBJ1-1; 11 bases are shared with TRBD1. CDR3 length: 14 amino acids. The germline V gene encodes CDR1 SNHLY and CDR2 FYNNEI. V was clipped by 7 bases and J by 5 bases; unmatched bases: 6.

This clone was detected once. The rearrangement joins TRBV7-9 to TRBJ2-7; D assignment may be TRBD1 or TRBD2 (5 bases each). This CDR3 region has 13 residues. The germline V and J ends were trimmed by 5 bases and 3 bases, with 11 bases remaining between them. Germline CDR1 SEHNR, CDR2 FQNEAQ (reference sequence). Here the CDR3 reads CASSPGPIYEQYF. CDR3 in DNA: TGTGCCAGCAGCCCGGGACCGATCTACGAGCAGTACTTC.

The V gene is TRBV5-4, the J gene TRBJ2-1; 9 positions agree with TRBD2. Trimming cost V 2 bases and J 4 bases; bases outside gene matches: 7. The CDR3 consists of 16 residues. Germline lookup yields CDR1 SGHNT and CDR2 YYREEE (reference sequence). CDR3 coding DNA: TGTGCCAGCAGCTTATTTAGGACTAGCGCATACAATGAGCAGTTCTTC. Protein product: CASSLFRTSAYNEQFF.

The CDR3 reads CASGLGRSEQYF. The CDR3 coding sequence is TGTGCTAGTGGTTTGGGTCGGAGCGAGCAGTACTTC. The genes are TRBV12-5 and TRBJ2-7, with no clear D. V shed 1 base and J shed 6 bases, with 7 bases lying between them. Germline assignment: CDR1 LGHNT and CDR2 FRNRAP. The CDR3 extends over 12 amino acids.

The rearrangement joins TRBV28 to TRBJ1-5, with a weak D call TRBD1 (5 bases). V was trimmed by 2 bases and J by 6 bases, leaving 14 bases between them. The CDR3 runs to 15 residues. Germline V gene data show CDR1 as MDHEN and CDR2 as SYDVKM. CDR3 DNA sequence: TGTGCCAGCAGTTTAACCAGGGCTCGCCGTCAGCCCCAGCATTTT. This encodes CASSLTRARRQPQHF.

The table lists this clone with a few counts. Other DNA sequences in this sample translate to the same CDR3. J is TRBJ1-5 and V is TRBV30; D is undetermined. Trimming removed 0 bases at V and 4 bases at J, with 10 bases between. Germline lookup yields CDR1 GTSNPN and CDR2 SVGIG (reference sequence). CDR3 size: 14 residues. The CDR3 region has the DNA TGTGCCTGGAGTGTAGGACGGGAGAATCAGCCCCAGCATTTT. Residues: CAWSVGRENQPQHF.

For the CDR3, the DNA is TGTGCCAGCAGTTCAGGGAGCTCCTATAATTCACCCCTCCACTTT. Amino acid sequence: CASSSGSSYNSPLHF. J is TRBJ1-6 and V is TRBV6-2 or TRBV6-3, with D possibly being TRBD1 (5 bases). CDR3 length: 15 amino acids. Trimming stripped 4 bases from V and 0 bases from J, with 7 bases between. Germline V gene lookup returns CDR1 MNHEY and CDR2 SVGEGT.